The entry below gives a single TCR beta chain sequence along with its context. Its specificity is not known. These data come from a study of response to subunit inactivated influenza vaccine. Points from the study as a whole: With each seasonal influenza vaccination, the authors suggested, few new T cells are recruited.

MiXCR was run by TCRdb on the RT-PCR reads, yielding one entry per CDR3 protein. This table has 650,000 to 700,000 distinct CDR3 sequences, around a sixth appearing once. Deletions cut 3 bases from V and 3 bases from J, with 16 bases between. The CDR3 extends over 15 amino acids. Germline V gene data show CDR1 as DFQATT and CDR2 as SNEGSKA (reference sequence). This sequence was found in a man aged 50 to 60 who received an inactivated influenza vaccine. This sequence joins TRBV20-1 and TRBJ2-3, with D maybe TRBD1 (5 bases). The source material was PBMCs from blood, sampled approximately 12 days after vaccination. The DNA of the CDR3 is TGCAGTGCTAGGGGTCCTTTGGGGCCGACAGATACGCAGTATTTT. Its protein product is CSARGPLGPTDTQYF.